A single sample is the source of the 8 T cell receptor beta chains below, sequenced in a study of shared clonotypes between healthy human individuals. Assay: immunoSEQ multiplex PCR; the TCRdb copy retains only in-frame clones and omits some. The sample includes 850,000 to 1,200,000 clones, 65% to 80% of them seen just once. Specimen: memory CD4+ T cells sorted from blood. The subset was: CD45RA-negative fraction. The receptors were sampled from a man aged 18 to 29 in good health.

This chain uses TRBV2 with TRBJ2-3; perhaps TRBD2 as D (6 bases). Germline CDR1 reads SNHLY; CDR2 reads FYNNEI. Trimming removed 6 bases from V and 0 bases from J, with 13 bases in between. The CDR3 consists of 15 residues. Here the CDR3 DNA reads TGTGCCAGCAGGGGGGGACGGTCCAGCACAGATACGCAGTATTTT. Protein product: CASRGGRSSTDTQYF.

V gene TRBV6-4 combines with J gene TRBJ2-3; 8 positions agree with TRBD2. Germline V lookup: CDR1 MRHNA, CDR2 SNTAGT. The CDR3 is 15 amino acids. The trim removed 5 bases at V and 0 bases at J, leaving 4 bases unmatched. CDR3 nucleotides: TGTGCCAGCAGTAACCTAGCGGGCAGCACAGATACGCAGTATTTT. Translating gives CASSNLAGSTDTQYF.

The chain has TRBV19 and TRBJ2-3; 11 bases agree with TRBD2. After removal of 9 bases from V and 3 bases from J, the junction contained 11 bases not matched to a gene. This CDR3 is built from 16 residues. The germline gives CDR1 LNHDA, CDR2 SQIVND (reference sequence). CDR3 in amino acids: CASKPGLAAKTDTQYF. For the CDR3, the DNA is TGTGCCAGCAAGCCGGGACTAGCGGCAAAAACAGATACGCAGTATTTT.

The J gene is TRBJ1-1, the V gene TRBV2, with TRBD1 matching 7 bases. The CDR3 sequence is 13 residues long. V gave up 5 bases and J gave up 4 bases; unmatched junction bases: 4. Germline-derived CDR1 and CDR2 are SNHLY and FYNNEI. DNA of the CDR3: TGTGCCAGCAGTCTAAGACAGGGCACTGAAGCTTTCTTT. Amino acid sequence: CASSLRQGTEAFF.

The rearrangement links TRBV30 to TRBJ2-7, with D uncertain. CDR1 and CDR2 (germline): GTSNPN, SVGIG (reference sequence). The CDR3 extends over 15 amino acids. Trimming took off 0 bases at V and 6 bases at J, with 18 bases between the two ends. The CDR3 is CAWSVKWITPGEQYF. DNA of the CDR3: TGTGCCTGGAGTGTAAAGTGGATTACCCCCGGCGAGCAGTACTTC. Filled out from reference TRBV30 and TRBJ2-7, the complete variable domain reads SQTIHQWPATLVQPVGSPLSLECTVEGTSNPNLYWYRQAAGRGLQLLFYSVGIGQISSEVPQNLSASRPQDRQFILSSKKLLLSDSGFYLCAWSVKWITPGEQYFGPGTRLTVT.

This clone has at least ten counts. This chain uses TRBV5-1 with TRBJ1-5, with TRBD1 matching over 7 bases. The junction had 8 bases not matched to a gene; V was cut back by 4 bases and J by 4 bases. The CDR3 runs to 15 residues. The V gene's germline CDR1 is SGHRS and CDR2 YFSETQ. This CDR3 reads CASSVGTEKNQPQHF. The CDR3 coding sequence is TGCGCCAGCAGCGTCGGGACAGAGAAAAATCAGCCCCAGCATTTT. Drawing the rest from reference TRBV5-1 and TRBJ1-5, the complete variable domain is KAGVTQTPRYLIKTRGQQVTLSCSPISGHRSVSWYQQTPGQGLQFLFEYFSETQRNKGNFPGRFSGRQFSNSRSEMNVSTLELGDSALYLCASSVGTEKNQPQHFGDGTRLSIL.

This clone was seen a handful of times. This chain connects TRBV28 to TRBJ2-7; 12 bases are a match to TRBD2. CDR3 length equals 14 residues. Germline CDR1 reads MDHEN; CDR2 reads SYDVKM. After removal of 5 bases from V and 9 bases from J, the junction contained 8 bases not matched to a gene. CDR3 nucleotides: TGTGCCAGCAGTCCCGCTAGCGGGGGGGCACGGCAGTACTTC. Translated: CASSPASGGARQYF.

For this clone: Additional DNA sequences in this sample encode the identical CDR3. The chain employs TRBV30 and TRBJ2-7; unclear D gene. The germline V gene has CDR1 GTSNPN and CDR2 SVGIG (reference sequence). Deletions cut 5 bases from V and 0 bases from J, with 8 bases between. The length of the CDR3 is 12 residues. The CDR3 nucleotides are TGTGCCTGGGGGCCTTTCTCCTACGAGCAGTACTTC. It translates to CAWGPFSYEQYF.